The entry below gives a single T cell receptor beta chain sequence along with its context. Cohorts were determined from participant-reported clinical history. Cohort 3 recovery required two negative PCRs, clearance, or symptom resolution. Original processing notes: Amplification with reference gene primers provided the estimates of nucleated cell counts. Measured with immunoSEQ multiplex PCR; TCRdb has only the in-frame clones, and not every one. V and J calls and clone size come straight from that table; D and trimming were deduced from the DNA. The sample yields some 250,000 clones, about nine tenths seen once. This sample is drawn from a study of blood T cell repertoires in COVID-19. Study-level information: Researchers got acute and convalescent COVID-19 samples from the United States, Italy and Spain.

The CDR3 has 13 amino acids. Trimming removed 1 base at V and 2 bases at J, with 6 bases between. Per germline, CDR1 LGHNT and CDR2 FRNRAP. The chain joins TRBV12-5 to TRBJ2-7, with D unresolved. The source material was PBMCs or T cells enriched from blood (not recorded which). The sequence came from a man younger than 35 who had recovered from COVID-19. Here the CDR3 DNA reads TGTGCTAGTGGTTTGGGACTCGCCTACGAGCAGTACTTC. Translated: CASGLGLAYEQYF.